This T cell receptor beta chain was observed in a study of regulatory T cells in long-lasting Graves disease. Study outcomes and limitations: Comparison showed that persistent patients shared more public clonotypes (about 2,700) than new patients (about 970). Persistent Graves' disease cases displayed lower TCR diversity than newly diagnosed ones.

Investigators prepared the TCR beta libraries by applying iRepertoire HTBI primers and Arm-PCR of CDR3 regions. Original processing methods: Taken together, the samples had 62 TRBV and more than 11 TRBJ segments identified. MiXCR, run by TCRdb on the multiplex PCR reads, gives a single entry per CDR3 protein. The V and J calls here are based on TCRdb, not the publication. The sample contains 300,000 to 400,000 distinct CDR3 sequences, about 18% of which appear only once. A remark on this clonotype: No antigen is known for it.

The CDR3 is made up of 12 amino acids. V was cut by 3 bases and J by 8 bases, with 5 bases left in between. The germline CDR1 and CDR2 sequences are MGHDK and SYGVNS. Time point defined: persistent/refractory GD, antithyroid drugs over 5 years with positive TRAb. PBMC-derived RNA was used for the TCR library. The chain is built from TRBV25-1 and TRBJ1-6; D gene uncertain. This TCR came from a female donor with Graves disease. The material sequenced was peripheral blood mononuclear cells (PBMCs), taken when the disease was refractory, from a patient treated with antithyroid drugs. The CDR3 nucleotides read TGTGCCAGCAGTGAGGCAGATTCACCCCTCCACTTT. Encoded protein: CASSEADSPLHF. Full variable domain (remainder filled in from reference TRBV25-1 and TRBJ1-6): EADIYQTPRYLVIGTGKKITLECSQTMGHDKMYWYQQDPGMELHLIHYSYGVNSTEKGDLSSESTVSRIRTEHFPLTLESARPSHTSQYLCASSEADSPLHFGNGTRLTVT.